This paragraph reports one TCR beta chain. This entry is derived from a study of blood T cell repertoires in COVID-19. Looking at the study overall: From T cells, B-cell-depleted T cells, or PBMCs came the material, which was cDNA or gDNA.

V gave up 7 bases and J gave up 10 bases, with 10 bases separating them. CDR1 WSHSY and CDR2 SAAADI come from the germline V gene. This CDR3 is 10 amino acids long. Original methodology: How many nucleated cells were present was estimated from reference gene primer amplification. The method was immunoSEQ multiplex PCR; TCRdb's version includes in-frame clones alone and lacks a portion of them. The V and J calls and clone size were taken over from that table, and D and trimming were inferred from the DNA. The sample lists around 500,000 clones, 88% occurring once. Individuals aged roughly 18 to 100 years were recruited from 24 US areas. Recovered status applied to Cohort 3 donors who had two consecutive negative PCRs. It also applied to those with clearance or with symptom resolution.

The sample comprised PBMCs or T cells enriched from blood (not recorded which). The rearrangement uses TRBV10-2 and TRBJ1-1; D call uncertain. The sequence came from a woman aged 40 to 55 who had recovered from COVID-19. This CDR3 is CASMQVGAFF. Here the CDR3 DNA reads TGCGCCAGCATGCAGGTGGGAGCTTTCTTT.